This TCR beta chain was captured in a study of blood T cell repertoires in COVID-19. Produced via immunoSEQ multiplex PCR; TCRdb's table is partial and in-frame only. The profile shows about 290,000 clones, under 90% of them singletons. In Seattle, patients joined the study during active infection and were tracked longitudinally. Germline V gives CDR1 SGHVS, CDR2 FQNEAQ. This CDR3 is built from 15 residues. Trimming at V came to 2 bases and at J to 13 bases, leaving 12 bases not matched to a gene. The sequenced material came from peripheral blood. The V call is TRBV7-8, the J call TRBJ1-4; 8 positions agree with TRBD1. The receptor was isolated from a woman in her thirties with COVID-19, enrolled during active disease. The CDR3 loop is CASSLYGDRTIGLFF. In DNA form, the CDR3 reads TGTGCCAGCAGCTTATATGGGGACAGGACGATCGGACTGTTTTTT.